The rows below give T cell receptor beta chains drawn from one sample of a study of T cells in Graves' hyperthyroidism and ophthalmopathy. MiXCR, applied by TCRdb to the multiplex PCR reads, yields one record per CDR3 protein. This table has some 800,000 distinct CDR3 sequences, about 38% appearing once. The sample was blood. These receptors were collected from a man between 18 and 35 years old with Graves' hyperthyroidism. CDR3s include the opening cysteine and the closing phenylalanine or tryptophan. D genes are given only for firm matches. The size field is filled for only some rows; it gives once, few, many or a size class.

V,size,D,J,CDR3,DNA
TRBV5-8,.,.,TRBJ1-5,CASSLLGFGNQPQHF,TGTGCCAGCAGCTTATTGGGATTTGGCAATCAGCCCCAGCATTTT
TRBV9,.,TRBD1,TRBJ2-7,CASGASGQGAYEQYF,TGTGCCAGCGGCGCGTCGGGACAGGGGGCATACGAGCAGTACTTC
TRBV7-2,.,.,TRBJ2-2,CASSFALAGELFF,TGTGCCAGCAGCTTCGCGTTAGCCGGGGAGCTGTTTTTT
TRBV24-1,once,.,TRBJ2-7,CATSDPNQPQQYF,TGTGCCACCAGTGATCCGAATCAGCCCCAGCAGTACTTC
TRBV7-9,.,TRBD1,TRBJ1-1,CASSWGDRGNTEAFF,TGTGCCAGCAGCTGGGGGGACAGGGGGAACACTGAAGCTTTCTTT
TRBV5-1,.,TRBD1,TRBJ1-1,CASSPEGTGGGIAFF,TGCGCCAGCAGCCCCGAGGGGACAGGGGGAGGTATAGCTTTCTTT
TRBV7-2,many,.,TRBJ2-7,CASSRTRSDEQYF,TGTGCCAGCAGCCGGACACGGTCGGACGAGCAGTACTTC
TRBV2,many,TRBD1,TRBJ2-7,CASSAGTGVVEQYF,TGTGCCAGCAGTGCTGGGACAGGGGTCGTCGAGCAGTACTTC
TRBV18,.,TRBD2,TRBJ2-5,CASSRVSGGTETQYF,TGTGCCAGCTCGAGAGTTAGCGGGGGCACGGAGACCCAGTACTTC
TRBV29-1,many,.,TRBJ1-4,CSVQNWGNEKLFF,TGCAGCGTTCAAAACTGGGGCAATGAAAAACTGTTTTTT
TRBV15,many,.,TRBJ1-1,CATSRKAMNTEAFF,TGTGCCACCAGCAGGAAGGCGATGAACACTGAAGCTTTCTTT
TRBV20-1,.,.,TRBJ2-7,CSVTYEQYF,TGCAGTGTCACATACGAGCAGTACTTC
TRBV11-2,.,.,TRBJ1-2,CASSLWEKVYGNTF,TGTGCCAGCAGCTTATGGGAAAAGGTGTATGGGAACACCTTC
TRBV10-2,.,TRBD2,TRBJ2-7,CASSPSGGTVYEQYF,TGCGCCAGCAGCCCTAGCGGGGGGACAGTTTACGAGCAGTACTTC
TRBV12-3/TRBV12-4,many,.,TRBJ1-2,CASSLTGSNYGYTF,TGTGCCAGTAGTTTAACCGGGAGTAACTATGGCTACACCTTC
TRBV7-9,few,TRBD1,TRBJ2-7,CASSLETGEYEQYF,TGTGCCAGCAGCTTAGAGACAGGGGAGTACGAGCAGTACTTC
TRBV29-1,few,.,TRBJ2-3,CSVEDGEGDTQYF,TGCAGCGTTGAAGACGGTGAGGGAGATACGCAGTATTTT
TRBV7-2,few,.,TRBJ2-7,CASSSHLWSPSYEQYF,TGTGCCAGCAGTTCCCACCTATGGAGTCCTTCCTACGAGCAGTACTTC
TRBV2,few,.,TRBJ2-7,CASSDQGPSYEQYF,TGTGCCAGCAGTGACCAGGGTCCGTCCTACGAGCAGTACTTC
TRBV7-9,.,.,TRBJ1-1,CASSPRPRTMNTEAFF,TGTGCCAGCAGCCCGCGCCCGCGGACCATGAACACTGAAGCTTTCTTT
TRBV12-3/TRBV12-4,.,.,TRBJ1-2,CASSLTRGSDGYTF,TGTGCCAGCAGTTTAACTAGGGGATCTGATGGCTACACCTTC
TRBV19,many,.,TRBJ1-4,CASSPGVATNEKLFF,TGTGCCAGTAGCCCAGGAGTTGCAACTAATGAAAAACTGTTTTTT
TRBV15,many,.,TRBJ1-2,CATSRPPPGSSLGYTF,TGTGCCACCAGCAGACCGCCCCCAGGGTCCAGCCTGGGCTACACCTTC
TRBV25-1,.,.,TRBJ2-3,CASGATADTQYF,TGTGCCAGCGGAGCCACGGCGGATACGCAGTATTTT
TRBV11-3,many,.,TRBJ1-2,CASSTGYGYTF,TGTGCCAGCAGTACGGGCTATGGCTACACCTTC
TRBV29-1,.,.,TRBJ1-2,CSVVRIGGNYGYTF,TGCAGCGTTGTTCGTATTGGGGGCAACTATGGCTACACCTTC
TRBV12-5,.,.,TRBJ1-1,CASGLLGGLGAEAFF,TGTGCTAGTGGTTTGTTAGGGGGGCTCGGAGCTGAAGCTTTCTTT
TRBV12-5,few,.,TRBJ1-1,CASRAGLGRNTEAFF,TGTGCTAGCAGAGCGGGCTTGGGAAGGAACACTGAAGCTTTCTTT
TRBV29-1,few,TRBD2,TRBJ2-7,CSVVLAGTIGYEQYF,TGCAGCGTTGTCCTAGCGGGGACTATTGGCTACGAGCAGTACTTC
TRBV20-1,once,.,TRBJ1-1,CSAHLAGNTEAFF,TGCAGTGCTCACCTGGCCGGGAACACTGAAGCTTTCTTT
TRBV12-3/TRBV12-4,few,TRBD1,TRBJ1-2,CASSSRTGSLYGYTF,TGTGCCAGCAGTTCCCGGACAGGGAGCCTTTATGGCTACACCTTC
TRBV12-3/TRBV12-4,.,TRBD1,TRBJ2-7,CASSKGTGGPYEQYF,TGTGCCAGCAGTAAAGGGACAGGGGGTCCCTACGAGCAGTACTTC
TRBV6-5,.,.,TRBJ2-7,CASSYSLNTLSYEQYF,TGTGCCAGCAGTTACTCGCTAAACACCCTCTCCTACGAGCAGTACTTC
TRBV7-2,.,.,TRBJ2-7,CASSFGIGYEQYF,TGTGCCAGCAGCTTTGGGATTGGGTACGAGCAGTACTTC
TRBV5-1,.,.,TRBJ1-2,CASSLQGVDGYTF,TGCGCCAGCAGCTTACAGGGAGTCGATGGCTACACCTTC
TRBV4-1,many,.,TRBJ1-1,CASSQAWNTEAFF,TGCGCCAGCAGCCAAGCTTGGAACACTGAAGCTTTCTTT
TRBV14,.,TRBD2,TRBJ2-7,CASSPIAGDYEQYF,TGTGCCAGCAGCCCCATAGCGGGAGACTACGAGCAGTACTTC
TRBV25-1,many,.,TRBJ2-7,CASRAMTGYYEQYF,TGTGCCAGCAGGGCCATGACAGGTTACTACGAGCAGTACTTC
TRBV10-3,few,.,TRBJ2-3,CAISDSGSSTDTQYF,TGTGCCATCAGTGACAGCGGGTCTAGCACAGATACGCAGTATTTT
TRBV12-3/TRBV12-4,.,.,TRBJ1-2,CASRRSLGGDGYTF,TGTGCCAGCAGACGAAGCCTGGGGGGGGATGGCTACACCTTC
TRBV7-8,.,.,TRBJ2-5,CASSLDTGLETQYF,TGTGCCAGCAGCTTAGATACGGGCTTAGAGACCCAGTACTTC
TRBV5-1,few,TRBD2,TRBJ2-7,CASSYGLAGAYEQYF,TGCGCCAGCAGCTACGGACTAGCGGGGGCCTACGAGCAGTACTTC
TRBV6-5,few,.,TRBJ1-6,CATLLTTGGNSPLHF,TGTGCCACCCTACTGACGACGGGAGGCAATTCACCCCTCCACTTT
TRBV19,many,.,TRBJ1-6,CASRAEDNSPLHF,TGTGCCAGTAGAGCGGAGGATAATTCACCCCTCCACTTT
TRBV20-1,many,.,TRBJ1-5,CSAKEEVDQPQHF,TGCAGTGCTAAAGAAGAAGTTGATCAGCCCCAGCATTTT
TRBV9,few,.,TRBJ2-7,CASSVEAGRTYEQYF,TGTGCCAGCAGCGTAGAGGCGGGCAGGACCTACGAGCAGTACTTC
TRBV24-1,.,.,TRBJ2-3,CATSDVQGRPDTQYF,TGTGCCACCAGTGATGTACAGGGGAGGCCAGATACGCAGTATTTT
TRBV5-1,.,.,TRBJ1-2,CASSQDRQGRGYTF,TGCGCCAGCAGCCAAGATAGGCAGGGTCGAGGCTACACCTTC
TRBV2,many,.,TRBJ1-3,CATRVEGRHGNTIYF,TGTGCCACCAGGGTGGAGGGGCGACACGGAAACACCATATATTTT
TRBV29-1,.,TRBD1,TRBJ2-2,CSVGGGQGRNTGELSW,TGCAGCGTTGGGGGGGGACAGGGGAGGAACACCGGGGAGCTGTCTTGG
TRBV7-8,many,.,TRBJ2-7,CASSILARGEQYF,TGTGCCAGCAGCATCCTGGCTCGGGGGGAGCAGTACTTC
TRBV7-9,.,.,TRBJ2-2,CASSLDVAGKTGELFF,TGTGCCAGCAGCTTAGACGTGGCAGGGAAAACAGGGGAGCTGTTTTTT
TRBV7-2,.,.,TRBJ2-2,CASSSGYRASTGELFF,TGTGCCAGCAGCTCGGGGTATCGGGCTAGCACCGGGGAGCTGTTTTTT
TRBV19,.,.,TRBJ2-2,CASSIVVGQYTGELFF,TGTGCCAGTAGTATCGTGGTCGGCCAGTACACCGGGGAGCTGTTTTTT
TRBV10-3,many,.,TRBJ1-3,CAIRGSSGNTIYF,TGTGCCATCAGAGGGAGCTCTGGAAACACCATATATTTT